The clone carrying this TCR beta chain was counted between two and nine times. The source of the sample is a study of blood T cell repertoires in COVID-19. Looking at the study overall: Sources were T cells, B-cell-depleted T cells, or PBMCs; the material itself was cDNA or gDNA.

Original analysis: It was from reference gene primer amplification that nucleated cell counts were estimated. Produced via immunoSEQ multiplex PCR; TCRdb's table is partial and in-frame only. The V and J calls and the clone size are those of that table, but D and trimming were determined from the DNA. The sample records roughly 14,000 clones, around four fifths being singletons. The CDR3 runs 14 residues. The V end lost 2 bases, the J end lost 5 bases, and 13 bases lay between the germline ends. CDR1 is SGHNT, CDR2 YYREEE, per germline (reference sequence). This receptor was obtained from a woman aged 60-75 years with acute or convalescent COVID-19. Sequenced material: peripheral blood. This chain uses TRBV5-4 with TRBJ2-5; D perhaps matches TRBD1 (5 bases). CDR3: CASSFQGTRETQYF. The DNA for the CDR3 is TGTGCCAGCAGCTTCCAGGGCACCAGGGAGACCCAGTACTTC.